The sequence of this TCR beta chain was determined in a study of cytomegalovirus exposure and HLA in healthy donors. Germline V gene sequence: CDR1 MNHNS, CDR2 SASEGT. The CDR3 is made up of 12 amino acids. V gave up 6 bases and J gave up 3 bases, with 6 bases separating them. Use of 60 Vbeta and 13 Jbeta primers characterized the PCR. This table comes from immunoSEQ multiplex PCR, and its TCRdb copy is limited to in-frame clones, with some not included. This table has approximately 85,000 clones, 80% appearing once. The receptor was isolated from a man over 45 in good health and CMV-seropositive. This chain connects TRBV6-1 to TRBJ2-1; tentatively, D is TRBD2 (6 bases). Source material: PBMCs. Written as DNA, the CDR3 is TGTGCCAGCAGGGGGGGCTACAATGAGCAGTTCTTC. Translation: CASRGGYNEQFF.